What follows are 24 T cell receptor beta chains derived from one specimen sequenced in a study of cytomegalovirus exposure and HLA in healthy donors. This PCR relied on a set of 60 Vbeta primers and 13 Jbeta primers. This table comes from immunoSEQ multiplex PCR, and its TCRdb copy is limited to in-frame clones, with some not included. The sample shows more than 100,000 clones, about four fifths of them seen only once. What was sequenced was PBMCs. These receptors were taken from a female donor in good health and CMV-seropositive.

The genes are TRBV29-1 and TRBJ2-7, with 8 nucleotides matching TRBD1. V shed 3 bases, J shed 5 bases, and the junction held 12 bases outside the gene matches. Germline CDR1 and CDR2: SQVTM and ANQGSEA. CDR3 length: 15 amino acids. The CDR3 DNA follows: TGCAGCGTTGAGGGAGGACAGGGTCTCGGGGACGAGCAGTACTTC. Amino acids: CSVEGGQGLGDEQYF.

V gene TRBV7-8 combines with J gene TRBJ1-1; no clear D gene. V was clipped by 0 bases and J by 4 bases, with 12 bases between them. The CDR3 covers 15 residues. CDR1 is SGHVS, CDR2 FQNEAQ, per germline. The CDR3 here is CASSLAGTASTEAFF. DNA of the CDR3: TGTGCCAGCAGCTTAGCGGGCACTGCGAGCACTGAAGCTTTCTTT.

The chain is built from TRBV4-2 and TRBJ1-1; D remains unclear. The CDR3 has 13 amino acids. The V end lost 2 bases, the J end lost 4 bases, and 8 bases lay between the germline ends. The germline V gene encodes CDR1 LGHNA and CDR2 YNFKEQ. The CDR3 here is CASSQNWATEAFF. CDR3 nucleotides: TGTGCCAGCAGCCAAAATTGGGCCACTGAAGCTTTCTTT.

The chain employs TRBV19 and TRBJ2-7, with 8 bases aligning to TRBD1. Losses at the gene ends were 4 bases for V and 1 base for J; bases not matched to a gene: 12. Germline lookup yields CDR1 LNHDA and CDR2 SQIVND (reference sequence). CDR3 length: 17 residues. The CDR3 here is CASSRGLRDRSSYEQYF. As DNA, the CDR3 is TGTGCCAGTAGTAGAGGATTACGGGACAGGAGTTCCTACGAGCAGTACTTC. Using reference TRBV19 and TRBJ2-7 for the parts outside the CDR3, the full variable domain is DGGITQSPKYLFRKEGQNVTLSCEQNLNHDAMYWYRQDPGQGLRLIYYSQIVNDFQKGDIAEGYSVSREKKESFPLTVTSAQKNPTAFYLCASSRGLRDRSSYEQYFGPGTRLTVT.

The rearrangement links TRBV19 to TRBJ2-2; weak D call: TRBD1 (5 bases). The CDR3 runs 18 residues. V was trimmed by 3 bases and J by 3 bases, leaving 20 bases between them. Germline V gives CDR1 LNHDA, CDR2 SQIVND (reference sequence). The CDR3 coding sequence is TGTGCCAGTAGTATCCAGGGTGGCCGGCGACTGCACACCGGGGAGCTGTTTTTT. Its translation: CASSIQGGRRLHTGELFF.

The chain carries TRBV5-8 and TRBJ1-3, with TRBD1 as a possible D gene (5 bases). The germline gives CDR1 SGHTS, CDR2 YDEGEE. CDR3 length: 16 amino acids. V shed 1 base and J shed 0 bases, with 11 bases lying between them. CDR3 sequence reads: CASSLTGRGSGNTIYF. The DNA for the CDR3 is TGTGCCAGCAGCTTGACAGGCCGCGGCTCTGGAAACACCATATATTTT.

The chain recombines TRBV2 with TRBJ1-5, with D unresolved. The CDR3 sequence is 15 residues long. V lost 5 bases and J 0 bases, leaving 11 bases between the germline ends. Germline V gene lookup returns CDR1 SNHLY and CDR2 FYNNEI. The chain's CDR3 is CASSMRGNSNQPQHF. The CDR3 DNA follows: TGTGCCAGCAGTATGCGGGGTAATAGCAATCAGCCCCAGCATTTT.

The chain couples TRBV7-2 to TRBJ1-5, with D perhaps TRBD1 (6 bases). The CDR3 extends over 17 amino acids. The V end lost 5 bases, the J end lost 2 bases, and 19 bases lay between the germline ends. Looked up from germline, CDR1 is SGHTA and CDR2 is FQGNSA. In DNA, the CDR3 is TGTGCCAGCAGCCCAGCGGGGGCTTCCCTAGGCAATCAGCCCCAGCATTTT. This gives the protein CASSPAGASLGNQPQHF.

This chain joins TRBV29-1 and TRBJ2-6; no definite D call. The CDR3 is 13 amino acids. V was trimmed by 4 bases and J by 2 bases, leaving 6 bases between them. Germline V gives CDR1 SQVTM, CDR2 ANQGSEA. The DNA of the CDR3 is TGCAGCGTTGTATCCCCTGGGGCCAACGTCCTGACTTTC. It specifies CSVVSPGANVLTF.

The CDR3 loop is CASSRPDRESINYTF. The CDR3 nucleotides are TGTGCCAGCAGCCGCCCTGACAGGGAAAGTATAAACTACACCTTC. This chain uses TRBV4-2 with TRBJ1-2; 7 positions match TRBD1. This CDR3 spans 15 amino acids. The germline gives CDR1 LGHNA, CDR2 YNFKEQ. With 4 bases clipped from V and 10 bases from J, the junction kept 15 bases outside the gene matches.

This sequence joins TRBV28 and TRBJ1-2, with a weak D call TRBD1 (5 bases). The V end was cut by 3 bases, the J end by 7 bases, with 21 bases between. The CDR3 sequence is 16 residues long. The germline V gene encodes CDR1 MDHEN and CDR2 SYDVKM. CDR3 DNA: TGTGCCAGCAGTTTCCTAGGGGCAGCCCTACTCTTTGGCTACACCTTC. Its protein product is CASSFLGAALLFGYTF.

The V gene is TRBV30, the J gene TRBJ2-1; TRBD2 is a possible D gene (5 bases). V was clipped by 1 base and J by 13 bases, with 11 bases between them. The CDR3 loop spans 11 amino acids. Germline V lookup: CDR1 GTSNPN, CDR2 SVGIG (reference sequence). The CDR3 nucleotides read TGTGCCTGGAGTGCCGGGGTTGGACAGTTCTTC. As protein: CAWSAGVGQFF.

In this sample, this clone turned up once. The CDR3 DNA is TGTGCCAGCCGGGACACCAACTCTGGAAACACCATATATTTT. Residues: CASRDTNSGNTIYF. The rearrangement links TRBV6-5 to TRBJ1-3; D perhaps matches TRBD1 (6 bases). Per germline, CDR1 MNHEY and CDR2 SVGAGI. The CDR3 consists of 14 residues. The ends were cut back, 8 bases at V and 0 bases at J, with 11 bases in the middle.

J is TRBJ2-2 and V is TRBV7-9, with D perhaps matching TRBD1 (5 bases). This CDR3 is 13 amino acids long. CDR1 SEHNR and CDR2 FQNEAQ come from the germline V gene (reference sequence). V was trimmed by 3 bases and J by 6 bases, leaving 8 bases between them. CDR3 residues: CASSLEGAGELFF. In DNA, the CDR3 is TGTGCCAGCAGCTTGGAAGGGGCCGGGGAGCTGTTTTTT.

V is TRBV18 and J is TRBJ1-4; 11 bases agree with TRBD1. This CDR3 comprises 13 residues. The V gene's germline CDR1 is KGHSH and CDR2 LQKENI. J lost 7 bases, V lost 7 bases, and 2 bases had no gene match. CDR3 sequence: CASCGTGGEKLFF. DNA for the CDR3: TGTGCCAGCTGCGGGACAGGGGGTGAAAAACTGTTTTTT.

The chain uses TRBV30 and TRBJ1-2; 9 nucleotides align to TRBD1. CDR3 length: 13 amino acids. V lost 5 bases to trimming and J lost 7 bases; unmatched junction nucleotides: 8. CDR1 GTSNPN and CDR2 SVGIG come from the germline V gene (reference sequence). The CDR3 protein is CAWLWTGASGYTF. DNA of the CDR3: TGTGCCTGGCTCTGGACAGGGGCTTCTGGCTACACCTTC.

This clone was seen just once. CDR3 in amino acids: CASSTTGSSNYGYTF. The CDR3 nucleotides are TGTGCCAGCAGTACAACAGGGTCCTCCAACTATGGCTACACCTTC. The chain uses TRBV6-6 and TRBJ1-2, with a tentative D call TRBD1 (6 bases). This CDR3 contains 15 residues. V gave up 5 bases and J gave up 2 bases, with 15 bases separating them. CDR1 MNHNY and CDR2 SVGAGI come from the germline V gene (reference sequence).

A few counts support this clone. This chain joins TRBV7-3 and TRBJ1-1; TRBD1 aligns across 7 bases. Germline values: CDR1 SGHTA, CDR2 FQGTGA. V was clipped by 5 bases and J by 8 bases; unmatched bases: 5. This CDR3 is built from 12 residues. The CDR3 DNA reads TGTGCCAGCAGCCCCCGGGACAGAGAAGCTTTCTTT. Residues: CASSPRDREAFF. Together with reference TRBV7-3 and TRBJ1-1, the CDR3 gives the full variable domain: GAGVSQTPSNKVTEKGKYVELRCDPISGHTALYWYRQSLGQGPEFLIYFQGTGAADDSGLPNDRFFAVRPEGSVSTLKIQRTERGDSAVYLCASSPRDREAFFGQGTRLTVV.

The chain uses TRBV6-6 and TRBJ1-5, with 7 bases lining up with TRBD1. V dropped 7 bases and J dropped 7; count of bases not matched to a gene: 4. CDR1 MNHNY and CDR2 SVGAGI come from the germline V gene (reference sequence). The CDR3 consists of 12 residues. The CDR3 sequence: CASTKDRQPQHF. DNA of the CDR3: TGTGCCAGCACCAAGGACAGGCAGCCCCAGCATTTT.

J is TRBJ1-1 and V is TRBV2; D is undetermined. The ends were cut back, 4 bases at V and 1 base at J, with 10 bases in the middle. CDR1 SNHLY and CDR2 FYNNEI come from the germline V gene. This CDR3 region has 14 residues. CDR3 loop: CASSGGRPNTEAFF. Written as DNA, the CDR3 is TGTGCCAGCAGTGGAGGGCGACCGAACACTGAAGCTTTCTTT.

The chain uses TRBV5-5 and TRBJ2-6; 7 bases are shared with TRBD2. V lost 4 bases, J lost 5 bases, and 6 bases stayed unmatched. CDR3 size: 15 residues. Per germline, CDR1 SGHKS and CDR2 YYEKEE (reference sequence). The CDR3: CASSREGQRANVLTF. The CDR3 DNA is TGTGCCAGCAGCAGGGAGGGCCAGAGGGCCAACGTCCTGACTTTC.

Here the CDR3 reads CASSSGTGRNQPQHF. The CDR3 DNA reads TGTGCCAGCAGCAGCGGGACAGGGCGAAATCAGCCCCAGCATTTT. V is TRBV21-1 and J is TRBJ1-5; no DNA check was done on the table's D call, TRBD1. TRBV21-1 is designated a pseudogene. The CDR3 is 15 amino acids.

V usage is TRBV25-1 and J usage is TRBJ2-3; 7 bases match TRBD2. Germline V gene sequence: CDR1 MGHDK, CDR2 SYGVNS. V lost 7 bases to trimming and J lost 0 bases; unmatched junction nucleotides: 10. The CDR3 runs 16 residues. CDR3 in DNA: TGTGCCAGCACCAGGGACTACCCATTTAGCACAGATACGCAGTATTTT. It translates to CASTRDYPFSTDTQYF.

This sequence joins TRBV11-3 and TRBJ2-2; D unclear. Germline V lookup: CDR1 SGHNT, CDR2 YENEEA. Trimming cost V 3 bases and J 2 bases, with 10 bases left between them. The CDR3 consists of 15 residues. This CDR3 reads CASSFGTVNTGELFF. In DNA form, the CDR3 reads TGTGCCAGCAGCTTTGGTACAGTAAACACCGGGGAGCTGTTTTTT.